This T cell receptor (beta chain) was captured in a study of human versus mouse CDR3 diversity and MHC coevolution. Clones were sequenced by immunoSEQ multiplex PCR, and TCRdb holds only the in-frame ones, with some missing. The sample comprises about 77,000 clones, roughly 92% of which are singletons, and around 0.15% rests with the top ten. The CDR3 contains 15 residues. V shed 5 bases, J shed 8 bases, and the junction held 11 bases outside the gene matches. The germline V gene has CDR1 MNHEY and CDR2 SVGAGI. Naive CD4 T cells, CD45RO-negative and CD62L-positive, were flow-sorted from PBMCs. The chain uses TRBV6-5 and TRBJ2-1; 8 positions match TRBD2. The sequenced material came from naive CD4+ T cells from blood. The subset denotes: CD45RO-negative CD62L-positive naive CD4 T cells. This TCR derives from a person aged 30-69 years in good health. The CDR3 is CASSVPGTRVHEQFF. The CDR3 DNA is TGTGCCAGCAGTGTCCCCGGGACTAGGGTGCATGAGCAGTTCTTC.